This TCR beta chain was recovered during a study of siplizumab effects on memory and regulatory T cells. Regarding the study as a whole: The study found that siplizumab significantly reduced alloreactive sequences traceable to unstimulated CD4+ memory cells.

Clones were sequenced by immunoSEQ multiplex PCR, and TCRdb holds only the in-frame ones, with some missing. Of around 100,000 clones in the sample, less than 95% were seen once. Trimming removed 6 bases at V and 7 bases at J, with 3 bases between. The CDR3 runs 9 residues. CDR1 is MNHNS, CDR2 SASEGT, per germline. Concerning this clone itself: Its antigen is not known.

J is TRBJ1-2 and V is TRBV6-1; D not resolved. Sample: Tregs sorted from blood. The origin of this receptor is a human donor in good health. The DNA of the CDR3 is TGTGCCAGCAGGTCTGGCTACACCTTC. Residues: CASRSGYTF.